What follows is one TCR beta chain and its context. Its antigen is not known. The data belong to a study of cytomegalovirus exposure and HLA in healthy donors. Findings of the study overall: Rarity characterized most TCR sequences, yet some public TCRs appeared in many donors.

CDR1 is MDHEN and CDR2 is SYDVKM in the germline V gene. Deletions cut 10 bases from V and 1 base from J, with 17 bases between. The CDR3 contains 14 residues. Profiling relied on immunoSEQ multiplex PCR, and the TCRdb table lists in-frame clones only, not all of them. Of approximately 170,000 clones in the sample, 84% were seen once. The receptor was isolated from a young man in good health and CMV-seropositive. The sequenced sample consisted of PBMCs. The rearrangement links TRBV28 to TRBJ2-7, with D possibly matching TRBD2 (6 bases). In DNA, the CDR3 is TGTGCCACCATACAATGGGGGGAGTCCTACGAGCAGTACTTC. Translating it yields CATIQWGESYEQYF.